The 17 T cell receptor beta chains in this list originate from one sample, sequenced in a study of blood T cell repertoires in COVID-19. The repertoire was sequenced with immunoSEQ multiplex PCR; TCRdb's copy has only in-frame clones and lacks some. The repertoire holds some 190,000 clones, with around nine tenths as singletons. Sample: peripheral blood. The origin of the receptors is a man aged 25-40 years with acute or convalescent COVID-19.

The chain employs TRBV12-2 and TRBJ1-5; the table gives TRBD1 as D, unverified against the DNA. TRBV12-2 is deemed a pseudogene. CDR3 length: 18 residues. CDR3 amino acids: CASRPKDGTGDSNQPQHF. In DNA, the CDR3 is TGTGCAAGTCGGCCTAAAGACGGGACAGGCGATAGCAATCAGCCCCAGCATTTT.

This clone was detected only a few times. V gene TRBV28 combines with J gene TRBJ1-2; 8 bases line up with TRBD1. After removal of 5 bases from V and 4 bases from J, the junction contained 18 bases not matched to a gene. The germline gives CDR1 MDHEN, CDR2 SYDVKM. The CDR3 covers 18 residues. DNA for the CDR3: TGTGCCAGCAGTCTCTCCCGACAGGGGACCCCCCGGGGCTATGGCTACACCTTC. As protein: CASSLSRQGTPRGYGYTF.

This clone was seen once. The V call is TRBV18, the J call TRBJ2-1, with 10 bases that match TRBD2. The J segment lost 4 bases and the V segment lost 3 bases, leaving 6 bases of the junction unmatched. This CDR3 is built from 16 residues. Germline V lookup: CDR1 KGHSH, CDR2 LQKENI. The CDR3 coding sequence is TGTGCCAGCTCACCGCCTAGCGGGAGAGGTTACAATGAGCAGTTCTTC. It specifies CASSPPSGRGYNEQFF.

J is TRBJ2-5 and V is TRBV5-1; TRBD2 might be the D (6 bases). Germline assignment: CDR1 SGHRS and CDR2 YFSETQ. The CDR3 runs to 12 residues. V shed 5 bases and J shed 5 bases, with 10 bases lying between them. The CDR3 DNA reads as TGCGCCAGCAGGGAGGGTTGGGAGACCCAGTACTTC. Its protein product is CASREGWETQYF.

The genes are TRBV7-3 and TRBJ2-1, with 8 bases aligning to TRBD2. The trim removed 4 bases at V and 0 bases at J, leaving 11 bases unmatched. This CDR3 has 18 amino acids. Germline loops: CDR1 SGHTA, CDR2 FQGTGA. The CDR3 protein is CASSYNPSGRGSYNEQFF. Here the CDR3 DNA reads TGTGCCAGCAGCTATAACCCGTCCGGGAGGGGCTCCTACAATGAGCAGTTCTTC.

This chain links TRBV9 with TRBJ2-3; 8 bases fit TRBD2. Per the germline V gene, CDR1 is SGDLS and CDR2 is YYNGEE. After removal of 0 bases from V and 2 bases from J, the junction contained 5 bases not matched to a gene. There are 16 residues in the CDR3. CDR3 bases: TGTGCCAGCAGCGTAGAGGCGGGGGGCTCCACAGATACGCAGTATTTT. Residues: CASSVEAGGSTDTQYF.

This clone was detected once. The V gene is TRBV5-1, the J gene TRBJ1-4; 7 nucleotides match TRBD1. The germline CDR1 and CDR2 sequences are SGHRS and YFSETQ. CDR3 length equals 14 residues. Trimming cost V 0 bases and J 8 bases; bases outside gene matches: 4. DNA of the CDR3: TGCGCCAGCAGCTTGGCCGACAGGGAGGAAAAACTGTTTTTT. This codes for CASSLADREEKLFF.

This chain links TRBV5-4 with TRBJ2-2, with TRBD2 matching over 7 bases. Germline V CDR1 and CDR2: SGHNT, YYREEE (reference sequence). The CDR3 consists of 15 residues. Trimming at V came to 7 bases and at J to 9 bases, leaving 15 bases not matched to a gene. The CDR3 DNA reads TGTGCCAGCCGCGGCATGGGGGAGGGCGGCAGGGAGCTGTTTTTT. Amino acids: CASRGMGEGGRELFF.

The rearrangement links TRBV3-1 (or the pseudogene TRBV3-2) to TRBJ1-2, with a tentative D call TRBD1 (6 bases). The ends were cut back, 1 base at V and 6 bases at J, with 15 bases in the middle. The germline CDR1 and CDR2 sequences are LGHDT and YNNKEL (reference sequence). This CDR3 spans 15 amino acids. The CDR3 DNA reads as TGTGCCAGCAGCCAAGTGGTCCGGGGGGCCCATGGCTACACCTTC. Protein sequence: CASSQVVRGAHGYTF.

CDR3 sequence (DNA): TGTGCCAGCAGCTTAAGTCTTCGGTCGGACAATGAGCAGTTCTTC. Residues: CASSLSLRSDNEQFF. The chain is built from TRBV7-3 and TRBJ2-1, with D hard to call. CDR1 and CDR2 (germline): SGHTA, FQGTGA. V was cut by 1 base and J by 5 bases, with 12 bases left in between. The CDR3 has 15 amino acids.

The V gene is TRBV28, the J gene TRBJ2-2, with 11 bases lining up with TRBD1. The CDR3 contains 15 residues. V lost 2 bases, J lost 6 bases, and 2 bases stayed unmatched. Germline CDR1 MDHEN, CDR2 SYDVKM. CDR3 region: CASSLGQGASGELFF. In DNA, the CDR3 is TGTGCCAGCAGTTTAGGACAGGGGGCTTCCGGGGAGCTGTTTTTT.

The chain links TRBV10-2 to TRBJ1-1; perhaps TRBD1 as D (5 bases). Deletions cut 0 bases from V and 1 base from J, with 12 bases between. The CDR3 spans 16 residues. CDR1 and CDR2 (germline): WSHSY, SAAADI. The CDR3 here is CASSESAGLGNTEAFF. The CDR3 DNA is TGCGCCAGCAGTGAGTCCGCGGGGCTGGGGAACACTGAAGCTTTCTTT.

V is TRBV11-3 and J is TRBJ1-1; TRBD1 might be the D (5 bases). From germline, CDR1 is SGHNT and CDR2 YENEEA. V lost 3 bases and J lost 5, with 10 bases in between. The CDR3 extends over 13 amino acids. The CDR3 bases are TGTGCCAGCAGCTTGGACAAAAAAACTGAAGCTTTCTTT. It is translated as CASSLDKKTEAFF.

This clone turned up a few times. The rearrangement joins TRBV2 to TRBJ2-4; D gene ambiguous. V lost 5 bases, J lost 7 bases, and 12 bases lay in between. Germline V gives CDR1 SNHLY, CDR2 FYNNEI. This CDR3 region has 13 residues. CDR3 nucleotide sequence: TGTGCCAGCAGTCGCGCTTTTACGAACATTCAGTACTTC. It specifies CASSRAFTNIQYF.

This clone was seen just once. The chain has TRBV9 and TRBJ2-1; 12 bases agree with TRBD2. The CDR3 covers 20 residues. Trimming took 0 bases from V and 3 from J; bases not matched to a gene: 13. Germline lookup yields CDR1 SGDLS and CDR2 YYNGEE. The CDR3 spells CASSVAPRLAGGEVYNEQFF. DNA of the CDR3: TGTGCCAGCAGCGTAGCTCCTAGGCTAGCGGGGGGGGAGGTCTACAATGAGCAGTTCTTC.

The chain links TRBV5-4 to TRBJ2-1, with a weak D call TRBD2 (5 bases). The CDR3 extends over 15 amino acids. Germline values: CDR1 SGHNT, CDR2 YYREEE (reference sequence). In DNA form, the CDR3 reads TGTGCGAAGTTGTCCGACTACCTTAAAGACAATGAGCAGTTCTTC. Its protein is CAKLSDYLKDNEQFF.

The rearrangement joins TRBV3-1 (or the pseudogene TRBV3-2) to TRBJ2-7, with D perhaps TRBD1 (5 bases). V shed 3 bases and J shed 2 bases, with 8 bases lying between them. The CDR3 is 13 amino acids. CDR1 and CDR2 from the germline V gene are LGHDT and YNNKEL (reference sequence). Here the CDR3 reads CASSQQGAYEQYF. CDR3 DNA: TGTGCCAGCAGCCAGCAGGGCGCCTACGAGCAGTACTTC.